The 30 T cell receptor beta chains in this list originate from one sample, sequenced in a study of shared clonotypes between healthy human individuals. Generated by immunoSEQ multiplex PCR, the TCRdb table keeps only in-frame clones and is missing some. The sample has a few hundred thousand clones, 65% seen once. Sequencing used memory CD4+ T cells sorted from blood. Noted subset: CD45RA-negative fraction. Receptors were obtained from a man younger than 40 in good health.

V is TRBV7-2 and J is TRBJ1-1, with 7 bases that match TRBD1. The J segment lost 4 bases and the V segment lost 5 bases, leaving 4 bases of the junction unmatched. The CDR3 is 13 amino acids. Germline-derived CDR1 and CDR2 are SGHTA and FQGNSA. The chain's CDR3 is CASSRDSTTEAFF. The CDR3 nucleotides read TGTGCCAGCAGCCGGGACAGTACCACTGAAGCTTTCTTT.

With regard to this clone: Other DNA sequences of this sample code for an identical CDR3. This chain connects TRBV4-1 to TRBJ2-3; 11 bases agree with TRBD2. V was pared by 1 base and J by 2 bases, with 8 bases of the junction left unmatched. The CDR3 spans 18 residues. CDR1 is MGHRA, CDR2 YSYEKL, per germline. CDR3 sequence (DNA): TGCGCCAGCAGCCAAGGACTAGCGGGATCCACAAACACAGATACGCAGTATTTT. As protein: CASSQGLAGSTNTDTQYF.

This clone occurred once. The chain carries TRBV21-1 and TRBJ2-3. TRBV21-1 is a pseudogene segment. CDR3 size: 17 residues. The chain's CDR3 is CASSKALWGSVADTQYF. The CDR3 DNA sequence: TGTGCCAGCAGCAAAGCGCTTTGGGGATCCGTTGCAGATACGCAGTATTTT.

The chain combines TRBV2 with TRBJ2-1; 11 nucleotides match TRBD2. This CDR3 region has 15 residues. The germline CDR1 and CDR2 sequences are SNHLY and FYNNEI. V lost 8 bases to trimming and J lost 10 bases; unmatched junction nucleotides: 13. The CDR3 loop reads CASSTSGTRGNEQFF. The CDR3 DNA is TGTGCCAGCTCGACTAGCGGGACCCGCGGCAACGAGCAGTTCTTC.

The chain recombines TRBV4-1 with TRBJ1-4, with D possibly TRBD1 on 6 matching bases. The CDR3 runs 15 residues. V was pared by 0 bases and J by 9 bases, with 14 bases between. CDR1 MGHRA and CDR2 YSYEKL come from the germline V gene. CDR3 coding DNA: TGCGCCAGCAGCCAAGACGGCACGGGACAAAAAAAACTGTTTTTT. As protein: CASSQDGTGQKKLFF.

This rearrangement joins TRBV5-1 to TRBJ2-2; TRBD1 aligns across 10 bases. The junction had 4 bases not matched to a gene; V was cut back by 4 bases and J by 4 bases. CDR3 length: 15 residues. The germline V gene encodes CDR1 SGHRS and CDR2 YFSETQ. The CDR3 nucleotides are TGCGCCAGCAGCGTGGGACAGGGGCTCACCGGGGAGCTGTTTTTT. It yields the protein CASSVGQGLTGELFF. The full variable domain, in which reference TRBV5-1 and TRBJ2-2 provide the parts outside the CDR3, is KAGVTQTPRYLIKTRGQQVTLSCSPISGHRSVSWYQQTPGQGLQFLFEYFSETQRNKGNFPGRFSGRQFSNSRSEMNVSTLELGDSALYLCASSVGQGLTGELFFGEGSRLTVL.

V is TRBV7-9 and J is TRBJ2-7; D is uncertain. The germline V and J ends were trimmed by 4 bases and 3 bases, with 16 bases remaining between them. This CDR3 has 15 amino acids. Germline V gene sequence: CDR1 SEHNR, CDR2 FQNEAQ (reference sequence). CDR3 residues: CASSSRLDPRYEQYF. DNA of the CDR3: TGTGCCAGCAGCTCCCGCTTGGACCCTCGCTACGAGCAGTACTTC.

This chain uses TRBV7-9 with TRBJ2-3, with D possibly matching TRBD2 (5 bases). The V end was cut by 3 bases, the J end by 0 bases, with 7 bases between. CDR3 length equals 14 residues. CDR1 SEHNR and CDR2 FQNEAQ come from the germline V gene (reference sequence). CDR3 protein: CASSFPGSTDTQYF. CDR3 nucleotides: TGTGCCAGCAGCTTTCCGGGAAGCACAGATACGCAGTATTTT.

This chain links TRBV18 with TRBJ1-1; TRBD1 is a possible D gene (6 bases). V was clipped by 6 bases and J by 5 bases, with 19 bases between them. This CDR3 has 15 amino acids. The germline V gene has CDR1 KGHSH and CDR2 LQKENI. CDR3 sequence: CASSLQQGAETEAFF. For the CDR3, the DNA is TGTGCCAGCTCGCTCCAACAGGGTGCCGAAACTGAAGCTTTCTTT. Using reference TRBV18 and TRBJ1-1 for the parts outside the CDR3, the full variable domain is NAGVMQNPRHLVRRRGQEARLRCSPMKGHSHVYWYRQLPEEGLKFMVYLQKENIIDESGMPKERFSAEFPKEGPSILRIQQVVRGDSAAYFCASSLQQGAETEAFFGQGTRLTVV.

The CDR3 coding sequence is TGTGCCAGCAGCTTAAGGACAGGGGGCTCCTACGAGCAGTACTTC. Protein sequence: CASSLRTGGSYEQYF. This sequence joins TRBV11-3 and TRBJ2-7; 10 bases match TRBD1. J was trimmed by 0 bases and V by 2 bases; bases with no gene match: 1. The germline V gene has CDR1 SGHNT and CDR2 YENEEA. This CDR3 spans 15 amino acids.

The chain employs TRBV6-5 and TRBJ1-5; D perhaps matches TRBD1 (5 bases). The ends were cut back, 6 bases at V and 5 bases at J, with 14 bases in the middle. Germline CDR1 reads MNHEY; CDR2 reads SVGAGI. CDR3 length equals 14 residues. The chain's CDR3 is CASRTGAGDQPQHF. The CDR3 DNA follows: TGTGCCAGCAGGACCGGGGCTGGAGATCAGCCCCAGCATTTT.

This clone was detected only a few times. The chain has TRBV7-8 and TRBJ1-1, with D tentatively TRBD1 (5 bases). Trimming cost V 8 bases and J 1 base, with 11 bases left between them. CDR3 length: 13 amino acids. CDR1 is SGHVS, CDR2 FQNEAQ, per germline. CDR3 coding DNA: TGTGCCAGCGACGGGACGGCGAACACTGAAGCTTTCTTT. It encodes CASDGTANTEAFF.

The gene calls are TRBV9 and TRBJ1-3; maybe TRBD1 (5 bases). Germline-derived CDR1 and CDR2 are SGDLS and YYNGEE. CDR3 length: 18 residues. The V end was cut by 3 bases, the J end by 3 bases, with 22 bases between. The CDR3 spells CASSASGRPAMSGNTIYF. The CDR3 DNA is TGTGCCAGCAGCGCCTCGGGACGGCCGGCGATGAGTGGAAACACCATATATTTT.

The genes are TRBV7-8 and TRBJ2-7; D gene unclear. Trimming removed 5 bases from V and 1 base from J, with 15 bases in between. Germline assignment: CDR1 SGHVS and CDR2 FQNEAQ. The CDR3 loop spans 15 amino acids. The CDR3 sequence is CASSPQASQSYEQYF. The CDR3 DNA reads TGTGCCAGCAGCCCCCAGGCGTCTCAATCCTACGAGCAGTACTTC.

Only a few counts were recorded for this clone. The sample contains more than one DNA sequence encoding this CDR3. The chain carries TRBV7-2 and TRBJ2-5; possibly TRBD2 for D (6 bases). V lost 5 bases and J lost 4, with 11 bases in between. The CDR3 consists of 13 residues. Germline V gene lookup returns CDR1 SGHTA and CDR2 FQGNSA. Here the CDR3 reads CASSARGGETQYF. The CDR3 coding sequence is TGTGCCAGCAGCGCGAGGGGAGGAGAGACCCAGTACTTC.

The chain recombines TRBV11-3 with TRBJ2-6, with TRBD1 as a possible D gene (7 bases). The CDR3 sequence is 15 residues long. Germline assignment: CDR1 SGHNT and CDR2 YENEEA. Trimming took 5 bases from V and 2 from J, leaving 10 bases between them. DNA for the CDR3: TGTGCCAGCAGCCCAGGGGGGCCTGGGGCCAACGTCCTGACTTTC. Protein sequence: CASSPGGPGANVLTF.

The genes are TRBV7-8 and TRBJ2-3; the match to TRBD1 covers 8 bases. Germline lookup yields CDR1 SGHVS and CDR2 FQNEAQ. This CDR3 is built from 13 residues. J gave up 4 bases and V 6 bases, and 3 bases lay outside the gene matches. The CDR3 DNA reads TGTGCCAGCAGGTTACAGGGGGCAGATACGCAGTATTTT. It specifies CASRLQGADTQYF.

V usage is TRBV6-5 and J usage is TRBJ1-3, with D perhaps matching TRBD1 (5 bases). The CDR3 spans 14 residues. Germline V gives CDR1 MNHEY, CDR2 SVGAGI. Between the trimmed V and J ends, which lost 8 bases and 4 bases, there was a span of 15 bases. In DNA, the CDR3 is TGTGCCAGCTCCCGAGGGGTAGGAGGAAACACCATATATTTT. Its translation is CASSRGVGGNTIYF.

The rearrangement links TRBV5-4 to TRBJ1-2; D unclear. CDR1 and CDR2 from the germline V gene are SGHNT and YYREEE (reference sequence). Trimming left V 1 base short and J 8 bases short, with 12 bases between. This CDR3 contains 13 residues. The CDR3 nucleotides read TGTGCCAGCAGCTTGCAAGGCCCGGGGGGCTACACCTTC. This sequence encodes CASSLQGPGGYTF.

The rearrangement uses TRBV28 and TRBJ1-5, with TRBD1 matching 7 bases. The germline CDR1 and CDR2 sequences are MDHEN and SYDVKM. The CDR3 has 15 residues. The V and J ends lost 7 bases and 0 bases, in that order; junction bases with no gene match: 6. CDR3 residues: CASTPGGYSNQPQHF. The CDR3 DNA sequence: TGTGCCAGCACTCCAGGGGGGTATAGCAATCAGCCCCAGCATTTT.

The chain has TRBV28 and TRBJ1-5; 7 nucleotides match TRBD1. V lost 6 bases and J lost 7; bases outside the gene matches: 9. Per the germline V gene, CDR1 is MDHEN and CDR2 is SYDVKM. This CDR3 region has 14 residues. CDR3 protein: CASSQPPGQQPQHF. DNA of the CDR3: TGTGCCAGCAGCCAACCTCCGGGACAGCAGCCCCAGCATTTT.

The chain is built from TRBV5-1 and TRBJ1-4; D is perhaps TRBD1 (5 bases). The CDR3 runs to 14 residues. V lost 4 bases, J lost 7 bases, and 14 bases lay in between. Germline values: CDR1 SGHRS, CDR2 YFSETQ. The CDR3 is CASSQTGGAEKLFF. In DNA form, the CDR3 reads TGCGCCAGCAGCCAGACCGGCGGGGCTGAAAAACTGTTTTTT. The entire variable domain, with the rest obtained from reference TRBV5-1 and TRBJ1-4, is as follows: KAGVTQTPRYLIKTRGQQVTLSCSPISGHRSVSWYQQTPGQGLQFLFEYFSETQRNKGNFPGRFSGRQFSNSRSEMNVSTLELGDSALYLCASSQTGGAEKLFFGSGTQLSVL.

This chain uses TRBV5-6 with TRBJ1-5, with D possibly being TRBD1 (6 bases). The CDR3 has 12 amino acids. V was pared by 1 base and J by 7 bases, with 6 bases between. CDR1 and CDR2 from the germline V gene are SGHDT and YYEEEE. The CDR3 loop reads CASSLTGQPQHF. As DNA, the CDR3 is TGTGCCAGCAGCTTGACAGGGCAGCCCCAGCATTTT.

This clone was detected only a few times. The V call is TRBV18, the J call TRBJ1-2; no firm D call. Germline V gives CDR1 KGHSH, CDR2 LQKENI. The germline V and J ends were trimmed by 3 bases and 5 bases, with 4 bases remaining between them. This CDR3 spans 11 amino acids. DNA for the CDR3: TGTGCCAGCTCACCGGGTTATGGCTACACCTTC. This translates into CASSPGYGYTF.

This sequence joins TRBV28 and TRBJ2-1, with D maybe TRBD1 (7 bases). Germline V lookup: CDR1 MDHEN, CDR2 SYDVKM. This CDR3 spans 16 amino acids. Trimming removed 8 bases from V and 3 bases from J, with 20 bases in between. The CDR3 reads CASHRGRGNLYNEQFF. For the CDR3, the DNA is TGTGCCAGCCATAGGGGGCGGGGAAACCTCTACAATGAGCAGTTCTTC.

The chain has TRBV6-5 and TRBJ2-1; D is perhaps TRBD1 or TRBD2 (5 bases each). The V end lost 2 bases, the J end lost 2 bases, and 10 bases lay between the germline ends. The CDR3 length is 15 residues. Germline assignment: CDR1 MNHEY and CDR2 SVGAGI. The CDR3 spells CASSYGDRTYNEQFF. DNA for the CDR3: TGTGCCAGCAGTTACGGGGACCGCACCTACAATGAGCAGTTCTTC.

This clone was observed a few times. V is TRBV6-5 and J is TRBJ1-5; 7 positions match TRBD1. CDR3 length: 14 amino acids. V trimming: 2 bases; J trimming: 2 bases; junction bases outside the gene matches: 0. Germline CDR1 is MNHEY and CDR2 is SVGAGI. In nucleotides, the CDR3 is TGTGCCAGCAGTTACCAGGGGGGCAATCAGCCCCAGCATTTT. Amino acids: CASSYQGGNQPQHF.

CDR3 DNA sequence: TGCGCCAGCAGCCGTGGGGGGGGCCCAGAGACCCAGTACTTC. This gives the protein CASSRGGGPETQYF. This chain connects TRBV5-1 to TRBJ2-5; D is possibly TRBD2 (7 bases). The CDR3 totals 14 residues. The germline V gene has CDR1 SGHRS and CDR2 YFSETQ. V lost 4 bases, J lost 4 bases, and 14 bases lay in between.

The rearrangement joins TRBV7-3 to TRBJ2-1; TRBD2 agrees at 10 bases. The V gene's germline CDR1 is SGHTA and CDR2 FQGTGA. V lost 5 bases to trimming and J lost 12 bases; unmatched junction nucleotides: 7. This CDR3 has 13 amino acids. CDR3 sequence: CASSILAGAGQFF. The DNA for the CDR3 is TGTGCCAGCAGCATCCTAGCGGGAGCGGGGCAGTTCTTC. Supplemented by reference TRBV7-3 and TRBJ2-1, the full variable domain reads GAGVSQTPSNKVTEKGKYVELRCDPISGHTALYWYRQSLGQGPEFLIYFQGTGAADDSGLPNDRFFAVRPEGSVSTLKIQRTERGDSAVYLCASSILAGAGQFFGPGTRLTVL.

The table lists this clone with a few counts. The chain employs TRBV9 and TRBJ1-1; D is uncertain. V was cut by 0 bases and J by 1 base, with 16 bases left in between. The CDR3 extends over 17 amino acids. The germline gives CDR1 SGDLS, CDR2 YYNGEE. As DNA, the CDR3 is TGTGCCAGCAGCGTAGTGTTCACACCACCTCAGAACACTGAAGCTTTCTTT. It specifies CASSVVFTPPQNTEAFF.